These 32 T cell receptor beta chains were all obtained from the same sample, sequenced in a study of T cells in women clearing cervical HPV infection. TCRdb's copy holds only in-frame clones and misses some; the assay was immunoSEQ multiplex PCR. This repertoire includes under 30,000 clones. Sequenced input: blood buffy coat. These receptors were taken from a woman aged 18 to 75 with a cervical HPV16 infection that either progressed to CIN3+ or cleared (not recorded which).

Comments on this clone: Read coverage stops 3 residues before the CDR3 terminus; the germline J gene supplies the remainder. The V call is TRBV11-2, the J call TRBJ1-2; D unclear. The CDR3 totals 13 residues. With 4 bases removed from V and 4 bases from J, the gap between germline ends came to 10 bases. Germline assignment: CDR1 SGHAT and CDR2 FQNNGV. Incomplete CDR3 DNA: TGTGCCAGCAGCTCTACAGAGCTCTATGGC. This sequence encodes CASSSTELYG. In full, the CDR3 is CASSSTELYGYTF. Full variable domain (rest looked up from reference TRBV11-2 and TRBJ1-2): EAGVAQSPRYKIIEKRQSVAFWCNPISGHATLYWYQQILGQGPKLLIQFQNNGVVDDSQLPKDRFSAERLKGVDSTLKIQPAKLEDSAVYLCASSSTELYGYTFGSGTRLTVV.

Turning to this clone: The read ends 3 residues shy of where the CDR3 ends; the end is completed using the germline J gene. This chain joins TRBV29-1 and TRBJ2-1; TRBD1 is a possible D gene (6 bases). CDR3 length equals 12 residues. The germline CDR1 and CDR2 sequences are SQVTM and ANQGSEA. The V end lost 7 bases, the J end lost 4 bases, and 11 bases lay between the germline ends. The sequenced part of the CDR3 DNA is TGCAGCGCCCACGGACAGTACAATGAG. As protein: CSAHGQYNE. The CDR3 in full is CSAHGQYNEQFF.

On this clone itself: The CDR3 end is not reached by the read, which stops 3 residues before it; the germline J gene fills it in. The chain combines TRBV7-6 with TRBJ1-1; D is unclear. V lost 5 bases, J lost 0 bases, and 19 bases lay in between. The CDR3 is 17 residues long. Germline CDR1 is SGHVS and CDR2 is FNYEAQ. Partial CDR3 DNA: TGTGCCAGCAGCCTCCTTCGGGGTGGACGGATGAACACTGAA. Encoded protein: CASSLLRGGRMNTE. The whole CDR3 is CASSLLRGGRMNTEAFF. The variable domain in full, completed from reference TRBV7-6 and TRBJ1-1, reads GAGVSQSPRYKVTKRGQDVALRCDPISGHVSLYWYRQALGQGPEFLTYFNYEAQQDKSGLPNDRFSAERPEGSISTLTIQRTEQRDSAMYRCASSLLRGGRMNTEAFFGQGTRLTVV.

The CDR3 spells CASGQGFNEKLFF. The DNA read from the CDR3 is TGTGCCTCTGGGCAGGGATTTAATGAAAAG. The chain recombines TRBV30 with TRBJ2-2, with D perhaps matching TRBD1 (5 bases). The read ends 3 residues before the CDR3 terminus; that terminus is restored from the germline J gene. Germline-derived CDR1 and CDR2 are GTSNPN and SVGIG (reference sequence). There are 13 residues in the CDR3.

Concerning this clone itself: The read finishes 3 residues shy of the CDR3 end, and the germline J gene is used to complete it. This chain joins TRBV5-1 and TRBJ2-1, with D maybe TRBD2 (5 bases). The V end was cut by 2 bases, the J end by 7 bases, with 7 bases between. Germline assignment: CDR1 SGHRS and CDR2 YFSETQ. The CDR3 consists of 12 residues. The CDR3: CASSLPGNEQFF. The sequenced part of the CDR3 DNA is TGCGCCAGCAGCTTACCGGGGAATGAG.

Details on this clone: The CDR3 end lies 3 residues beyond the end of the read and is filled in from the germline J gene. The rearrangement links TRBV10-2 to TRBJ1-4, with 7 positions matching TRBD1. The germline V gene encodes CDR1 WSHSY and CDR2 SAAADI. V shed 8 bases and J 1 base; nucleotides not matched to a gene: 7. The CDR3 sequence is 15 residues long. The covered CDR3 bases are TGCGCCAGCGCGGCAGGGGGAGGAACTAATGAAAAA. This encodes CASAAGGGTNEK. The complete CDR3 protein is CASAAGGGTNEKLFF.

On this clone itself: The read falls 3 residues short of the CDR3 end, and the missing part is taken from the germline J gene. This sequence joins TRBV29-1 and TRBJ2-2; TRBD2 matches 8 bases. This CDR3 comprises 15 residues. Germline loops: CDR1 SQVTM, CDR2 ANQGSEA. With 0 bases clipped from V and 1 base from J, the junction kept 1 base outside the gene matches. The CDR3 reads CSVEERGENTGELFF. Partial CDR3 DNA: TGCAGCGTTGAAGAGCGGGGGGAGAACACCGGGGAG.

Regarding this clone: Read sequence stops 3 residues before the CDR3 end, and the germline J gene provides the missing end. The rearrangement links TRBV28 to TRBJ1-2, with D hard to call. Germline-derived CDR1 and CDR2 are MDHEN and SYDVKM. The CDR3 covers 15 residues. The CDR3 loop reads CASNHRSSQVRGYTF. The sequenced part of the CDR3 DNA is TGTGCCAGCAACCATAGATCCTCGCAGGTTCGGGGC.

To note about this clone: The read gets to within 3 residues of the CDR3 end, and the germline J gene fills in the rest. The chain links TRBV13 to TRBJ2-7; 8 bases align to TRBD2. Germline loops: CDR1 PRHDT, CDR2 FYEKMQ (reference sequence). Trimming at V came to 4 bases and at J to 5 bases, leaving 7 bases not matched to a gene. The CDR3 is made up of 14 amino acids. CDR3 sequence reads: CASSYGTSAHEQYF. Partial CDR3 DNA: TGTGCCAGCAGCTACGGGACTAGTGCCCACGAG.

In regard to this clone: The sequenced fragment ends 3 residues before the CDR3 boundary, so the rest is inferred from the germline J gene. The gene calls are TRBV10-1 and TRBJ2-1; 10 positions match TRBD2. Germline lookup yields CDR1 WNHNN and CDR2 SYGVQD (reference sequence). After removal of 3 bases from V and 6 bases from J, the junction contained 8 bases not matched to a gene. CDR3 size: 16 residues. The sequenced part of the CDR3 DNA is TGCGCCAGCAGTGATGAGCCTAGCGGGAGATCCAATGAG. It is translated as CASSDEPSGRSNE. The entire CDR3 sequence reads CASSDEPSGRSNEQFF.

Turning to this clone: The read comes to an end 3 residues before the CDR3 does, leaving the germline J gene to fill in the end. This chain links TRBV7-6 with TRBJ2-7, with 11 bases identical to TRBD1. Germline assignment: CDR1 SGHVS and CDR2 FNYEAQ. CDR3 length: 14 residues. The V segment lost 5 bases and the J segment 6 bases; nucleotides outside the gene matches: 6. The CDR3 region is CASSPGTGGGEQYF. Partial CDR3 DNA: TGTGCCAGCAGCCCGGGGACAGGGGGTGGCGAG.

As to this clone: Read data end 3 residues before the CDR3 end; the end is taken from the germline J gene. This chain joins TRBV2 and TRBJ2-3; 10 nucleotides line up with TRBD1. Germline loops: CDR1 SNHLY, CDR2 FYNNEI. The CDR3 is 14 amino acids. CDR3 bases read: TGTGCCAGCAGTGGACAGGGGGCGAGTCAGCCG. Protein: CASSGQGASQP. In full, the CDR3 reads CASSGQGASQPQYF.

Points on this clone: The read terminates 3 residues before the CDR3 end, so the remaining end is supplied by the germline J gene. The V and J genes are TRBV20-1 and TRBJ1-4; D is ambiguous. Germline CDR1 DFQATT, CDR2 SNEGSKA (reference sequence). Trimming cost V 0 bases and J 8 bases, with 16 bases left between them. This CDR3 comprises 15 residues. The CDR3 here is CSARDYGLGIEKLFF. The CDR3 DNA, read in part, is TGCAGTGCTAGAGATTACGGACTAGGGATCGAAAAA.

With respect to this clone: The CDR3 end falls 3 residues outside the read, so it is completed with the germline J gene. The V gene is TRBV10-1, the J gene TRBJ2-2; D possibly corresponds to TRBD1 (5 bases). V shed 0 bases and J shed 4 bases, with 9 bases lying between them. The CDR3 consists of 15 residues. The germline V gene has CDR1 WNHNN and CDR2 SYGVQD (reference sequence). The part of the CDR3 DNA that was read is TGCGCCAGCAGTGAGTCAGGGGCTTCCACCGGGGAG. Translated: CASSESGASTGE. The CDR3 in full is CASSESGASTGELFF.

Regarding this clone: The missing CDR3 end, 3 residues past where the read stops, is filled in from the germline J gene. V usage is TRBV19 and J usage is TRBJ2-7, with 9 positions matching TRBD2. The V segment lost 3 bases and the J segment 4 bases; nucleotides outside the gene matches: 7. Germline lookup yields CDR1 LNHDA and CDR2 SQIVND (reference sequence). The CDR3 is 15 amino acids. The covered CDR3 bases are TGTGCCAGTAGTATTCTAGCGGGAAGGCAATACGAG. Its translation is CASSILAGRQYE. The complete CDR3 reads CASSILAGRQYEQYF.

Note on this clone: The read halts 3 residues ahead of the CDR3 end, with the missing end drawn from the germline J gene. V usage is TRBV5-1 and J usage is TRBJ2-7; the D gene is possibly TRBD2 (6 bases). Germline V gene sequence: CDR1 SGHRS, CDR2 YFSETQ. The CDR3 has 15 residues. Between the trimmed V and J ends, which lost 0 bases and 2 bases, there was a span of 12 bases. The CDR3: CASSLGFSGTYEQYF. The part of the CDR3 DNA that was read is TGCGCCAGCAGCTTGGGATTTAGCGGAACCTACGAG.

With respect to this clone: Read sequence stops 3 residues before the CDR3 end, and the germline J gene provides the missing end. The genes are TRBV20-1 and TRBJ2-3, with 9 bases that match TRBD1. The CDR3 is 15 residues long. Germline loops: CDR1 DFQATT, CDR2 SNEGSKA (reference sequence). V dropped 7 bases and J dropped 3; count of bases not matched to a gene: 11. The covered CDR3 bases are TGCAGTGGACCGGGACAGGGTGGGAGGACAGATACG. Translated, it gives CSGPGQGGRTDT. The whole CDR3 protein reads CSGPGQGGRTDTQYF.

The CDR3 region is CASSNGGGTEAFF. The CDR3 bases that were read are TGTGCCAGCAGTAACGGGGGGGGCACTGAA. The chain couples TRBV6-4 to TRBJ1-1; weak D call: TRBD1 (5 bases). The read terminates 3 residues ahead of where the CDR3 ends, so the germline J gene completes it. Germline CDR1 MRHNA, CDR2 SNTAGT. The CDR3 is made up of 13 amino acids. V lost 5 bases and J 4 bases, leaving 11 bases between the germline ends.

A word on this clone: The DNA ends 3 residues before the CDR3 does, and the rest of the CDR3 is filled in from the germline J gene. The genes are TRBV19 and TRBJ2-5; tentative D call: TRBD1 (7 bases). Per germline, CDR1 LNHDA and CDR2 SQIVND (reference sequence). This CDR3 has 13 residues. Trimming took 4 bases from V and 5 from J, leaving 11 bases between them. The DNA read from the CDR3 is TGTGCCAGTAGTAACAGGGGAGGTGAGACC. The encoded protein is CASSNRGGET. The full CDR3 reads CASSNRGGETQYF.

With respect to this clone: The read is 3 residues too short to cover the CDR3 end, so that end is filled in from the germline J gene. V and J are TRBV11-2 and TRBJ2-5; D remains ambiguous. This CDR3 is built from 12 residues. The germline V gene encodes CDR1 SGHAT and CDR2 FQNNGV. The germline V and J ends were trimmed by 5 bases and 5 bases, with 9 bases remaining between them. CDR3 DNA, as far as it was read: TGTGCCAGCAGCACGCATCGGGAGACC. It specifies CASSTHRET. The complete CDR3 reads CASSTHRETQYF.

Worth noting for this clone: Read coverage stops 3 residues before the CDR3 terminus; the germline J gene supplies the remainder. The chain carries TRBV5-1 and TRBJ2-5, with 8 bases aligning to TRBD1. The CDR3 consists of 13 residues. The junction had 3 bases not matched to a gene; V was cut back by 4 bases and J by 4 bases. Per the germline V gene, CDR1 is SGHRS and CDR2 is YFSETQ. Incomplete CDR3 DNA: TGCGCCAGCAGCAACGGACAGGGAGAGACC. Translation: CASSNGQGET. The whole CDR3 sequence reads CASSNGQGETQYF.

With regard to this clone: Read data end 3 residues before the CDR3 end; the end is taken from the germline J gene. This sequence joins TRBV28 and TRBJ1-3; D remains unclear. CDR1 is MDHEN, CDR2 SYDVKM, per germline. The CDR3 length is 14 residues. Trimming took 7 bases from V and 0 from J, leaving 10 bases between them. The CDR3 loop is CASNNALSGNTIYF. The CDR3 bases that were read are TGTGCCAGCAATAATGCACTCTCTGGAAACACC. The variable domain in full, with the rest retrieved from reference TRBV28 and TRBJ1-3, is DVKVTQSSRYLVKRTGEKVFLECVQDMDHENMFWYRQDPGLGLRLIYFSYDVKMKEKGDIPEGYSVSREKKERFSLILESASTNQTSMYLCASNNALSGNTIYFGEGSWLTVV.

The CDR3: CSAFPLRGTQETQYF. The part of the CDR3 DNA that was read is TGCAGTGCTTTCCCTTTGCGGGGGACTCAAGAGACC. V is TRBV20-1 and J is TRBJ2-5; 7 bases fit TRBD2. The CDR3 goes on 3 residues after the read ends, and that part is filled in from the germline J gene. V was pared by 5 bases and J by 2 bases, with 11 bases of the junction left unmatched. Germline V gene lookup returns CDR1 DFQATT and CDR2 SNEGSKA (reference sequence). There are 15 residues in the CDR3.

The CDR3 region is CASSMPGYSLSYNEQFF. CDR3 DNA (partial): TGTGCCAGTAGTATGCCGGGGTACAGCCTCTCCTACAATGAG. The chain combines TRBV19 with TRBJ2-1; the D gene is possibly TRBD2 (5 bases). The CDR3 end falls 3 residues outside the read, so it is completed with the germline J gene. This CDR3 has 17 residues. The germline V and J ends were trimmed by 3 bases and 0 bases, with 15 bases remaining between them. Germline CDR1 and CDR2: LNHDA and SQIVND (reference sequence). Complete variable domain (other parts from reference TRBV19 and TRBJ2-1): DGGITQSPKYLFRKEGQNVTLSCEQNLNHDAMYWYRQDPGQGLRLIYYSQIVNDFQKGDIAEGYSVSREKKESFPLTVTSAQKNPTAFYLCASSMPGYSLSYNEQFFGPGTRLTVL.

In the case of this clone: From the germline J gene comes the end of the CDR3, since the read stops 3 residues before it. This rearrangement joins TRBV5-6 to TRBJ2-7; 8 bases are shared with TRBD1. This CDR3 region has 15 residues. V lost 4 bases, J lost 0 bases, and 6 bases stayed unmatched. Germline V gene lookup returns CDR1 SGHDT and CDR2 YYEEEE. The sequenced CDR3 bases are TGTGCCAGCAGCCCCGGACAGGGCCACTCCTACGAG. The encoded protein is CASSPGQGHSYE. The full-length CDR3 reads as CASSPGQGHSYEQYF.

A remark on this clone: Sequencing ends 3 residues short of the CDR3 end; the germline J gene provides the rest. The J gene is TRBJ1-5, the V gene TRBV2, with a weak D call TRBD1 (6 bases). V dropped 2 bases and J dropped 4 bases, with 12 bases sitting between them. Germline values: CDR1 SNHLY, CDR2 FYNNEI. This CDR3 comprises 15 residues. Partial CDR3 DNA: TGTGCCAGCAGTGAACGTCTGAGGGGGAATCAGCCC. This sequence encodes CASSERLRGNQP. The CDR3 in full is CASSERLRGNQPQHF. Full variable domain (missing parts from reference TRBV2 and TRBJ1-5): EPEVTQTPSHQVTQMGQEVILRCVPISNHLYFYWYRQILGQKVEFLVSFYNNEISEKSEIFDDQFSVERPDGSNFTLKIRSTKLEDSAMYFCASSERLRGNQPQHFGDGTRLSIL.

Note on this clone: Read sequence stops 3 residues before the CDR3 end, and the germline J gene provides the missing end. The V call is TRBV9, the J call TRBJ2-7; TRBD1 aligns across 8 bases. CDR1 and CDR2 from the germline V gene are SGDLS and YYNGEE. The CDR3 sequence is 15 residues long. V dropped 0 bases and J dropped 0; count of bases not matched to a gene: 2. The CDR3 DNA, read in part, is TGTGCCAGCAGCGTAGGGACAGGGACCTCCTACGAG. This gives the protein CASSVGTGTSYE. The whole CDR3 reads CASSVGTGTSYEQYF.

As concerns this clone: The read comes to an end 3 residues before the CDR3 does, leaving the germline J gene to fill in the end. The chain carries TRBV9 and TRBJ2-7; a possible D gene is TRBD2 (5 bases). The CDR3 loop spans 14 amino acids. Germline values: CDR1 SGDLS, CDR2 YYNGEE. Trimming left V 1 base short and J 5 bases short, with 13 bases between. The DNA read from the CDR3 is TGTGCCAGCAGCGTATCCATTTCTAGCCACGAG. Its protein is CASSVSISSHE. The whole CDR3 region reads CASSVSISSHEQYF.

With regard to this clone: From the germline J gene comes the end of the CDR3, since the read stops 3 residues before it. This chain links TRBV19 with TRBJ1-5; TRBD1 matches 7 bases. V shed 3 bases, J shed 0 bases, and the junction held 2 bases outside the gene matches. CDR3 length equals 15 residues. Per the germline V gene, CDR1 is LNHDA and CDR2 is SQIVND (reference sequence). Partial CDR3 DNA: TGTGCCAGTAGTATGGGACAGAGTAGCAATCAGCCC. This gives the protein CASSMGQSSNQP. The whole CDR3 region reads CASSMGQSSNQPQHF.

A remark on this clone: From the germline J gene comes the end of the CDR3, since the read stops 3 residues before it. The chain recombines TRBV6-2 or TRBV6-3 with TRBJ2-3, with 7 bases matching TRBD2. V was clipped by 6 bases and J by 2 bases; unmatched bases: 5. The CDR3 has 14 residues. Germline-derived CDR1 and CDR2 are MNHEY and SVGEGT. The CDR3 sequence is CASSLTSDTDTQYF. The CDR3 DNA, read in part, is TGTGCCAGCAGCCTTACTAGCGACACAGATACG.

Notes on this clone: The read ends 3 residues shy of where the CDR3 ends; the end is completed using the germline J gene. V usage is TRBV7-2 and J usage is TRBJ1-5; TRBD1 matches at 10 bases. V shed 6 bases and J 2 bases; nucleotides not matched to a gene: 4. Germline CDR1 is SGHTA and CDR2 is FQGNSA. The CDR3 has 15 residues. The DNA read from the CDR3 is TGTGCCAGCAGTCGACAGGGGGCAGGCAATCAGCCC. This gives the protein CASSRQGAGNQP. From start to end, the CDR3 is CASSRQGAGNQPQHF.

Worth noting for this clone: Sequencing ends 3 residues short of the CDR3 end; the germline J gene provides the rest. J is TRBJ2-7 and V is TRBV7-2, with TRBD1 matching over 8 bases. V lost 3 bases and J lost 1; bases outside the gene matches: 5. Germline loops: CDR1 SGHTA, CDR2 FQGNSA. This CDR3 has 15 amino acids. The sequenced CDR3 bases are TGTGCCAGCAGCTTTAGGACAGGGCTATCCTACGAG. Its protein is CASSFRTGLSYE. The entire CDR3 reads CASSFRTGLSYEQYF. The whole variable domain, remainder taken from reference TRBV7-2 and TRBJ2-7, is GAGVSQSPSNKVTEKGKDVELRCDPISGHTALYWYRQSLGQGLEFLIYFQGNSAPDKSGLPSDRFSAERTGGSVSTLTIQRTQQEDSAVYLCASSFRTGLSYEQYFGPGTRLTVT.